These T cell receptor beta chains were read from a single sample in a study of T cell repertoires in cytomegalovirus infection. These TCRs' antigens remain unknown. TCRdb called the reads again in MiXCR, with one record for every CDR3 protein. The sample holds approximately 70,000 distinct CDR3 sequences, 20% to 25% seen once. The sequenced sample consisted of PBMCs, sequenced either directly or after in vitro stimulation (not recorded which). These receptor sequences come from a human donor in good health (CMV status not recorded). Some clones in this sample may be carry-over from other donors' samples. Both conserved end residues are part of each CDR3. The D gene is left open where the match is weak. Not all rows give a size; the values are once, few, many and, for expanded clones, a class.

>TRBJ1-4|TRBV29-1|few|-
TGCAGCGTTGATCGCACCGGGACTAATGAAAAACTGTTTTTT
CSVDRTGTNEKLFF
>TRBJ2-3|TRBV7-2|many|TRBD2
TGTGCCAGCAGCCGAGCGGGAGATGGGACAGATACGCAGTATTTT
CASSRAGDGTDTQYF
>TRBJ1-5|TRBV19|-|TRBD1
TGTGCCACAGACCGGGACAGAAATCAGCCCCAGCATTTT
CATDRDRNQPQHF
>TRBJ2-1|TRBV19|few|TRBD2
TGTGCCAGTAGTATAACCTTCGTACTAGCGGGAGGGTCCAATGAGCAGTTCTTC
CASSITFVLAGGSNEQFF
>TRBJ2-1|TRBV12-3/TRBV12-4|many|-
TGTGCCAGCAGTTTATTCGGGAATGAGCAGTTCTTC
CASSLFGNEQFF
>TRBJ2-3|TRBV4-3|-|TRBD1
TGCGCCAGCAGCCAAGAGGACAGGAGAACACCCCAGGATACGCAGTATTTT
CASSQEDRRTPQDTQYF
>TRBJ2-6|TRBV11-2|few|-
TGTGCCAGCAGCTGGGGGGCCGGGGCCAACGTCCTGACTTTC
CASSWGAGANVLTF
>TRBJ1-5|TRBV28|many|-
TGTGCCAGCAGTTTGTCTGGAGTTAGCAATCAGCCCCAGCATTTT
CASSLSGVSNQPQHF
>TRBJ2-5|TRBV7-2|many|-
TGTGCCAGCAGTCTTTTGGAAGAGACCCAGTACTTC
CASSLLEETQYF
>TRBJ2-7|TRBV10-3|few|TRBD2
TGTGCCATCAGCCCGGGACTAGCGGGAATCGGGGCCTACGAGCAGTACTTC
CAISPGLAGIGAYEQYF
>TRBJ2-2|TRBV12-3/TRBV12-4|-|TRBD1
TGTGCCAGCAGTCCTTCGGGACAGTCCCACGGGGAGCTGTTTTTT
CASSPSGQSHGELFF
>TRBJ2-7|TRBV10-3|-|-
TGTGCCATCAGTCCTAGCCGGGCGGCGGCCTCAACCTACGAGCAGTACTTC
CAISPSRAAASTYEQYF
>TRBJ2-3|TRBV7-8|few|TRBD2
TGTGCCAGCAGTCATCAACCGGGGCGGGGGGGCGGAGATACGCAGTATTTT
CASSHQPGRGGGDTQYF
>TRBJ2-1|TRBV7-2|many|-
TGTGCCAGCAGCTTTCCGGGCCGGTACAATGAGCAGTTCTTC
CASSFPGRYNEQFF
>TRBJ1-3|TRBV12-3/TRBV12-4|-|TRBD1
TGTGCCAGCAGTGGGGGACAGGGGGGCCGAAACACCATATATTTT
CASSGGQGGRNTIYF
>TRBJ1-1|TRBV12-5|many|-
TGTGCTAGTGGTTTGGCCCTTTCTACAGGGAACACTGAAGCTTTCTTT
CASGLALSTGNTEAFF
>TRBJ2-1|TRBV7-8|many|-
TGTGCCAGCAGCTACCGAGAGGGGGACAATGAGCAGTTCTTC
CASSYREGDNEQFF
>TRBJ2-5|TRBV29-1|-|TRBD2
TGCAGCCACCGAGCGGGAGCAGAGACCCAGTACTTC
CSHRAGAETQYF
>TRBJ1-2|TRBV7-2|many|TRBD1
TGTGCCAGCAGCCCCCGGGGGGGGACAGGGTCCCTATTGAGAGGCTACACCTTC
CASSPRGGTGSLLRGYTF
>TRBJ2-1|TRBV6-5|-|TRBD2
TGTGCCAGCAGTTACGGGACTAGCGGGAGAGAGTTCTTC
CASSYGTSGREFF
>TRBJ1-4|TRBV6-8|-|-
TGTGCCAGCGAAGGGGCAGGGAACGAAAAACTGTTTTTT
CASEGAGNEKLFF
>TRBJ2-2|TRBV7-6|-|-
TGTGCCAGCAGCCGTTCAATGGGGAGCACCGGGGAGCTGTTTTTT
CASSRSMGSTGELFF